The TCR beta chain described here comes from a study of blood T cell repertoires in COVID-19. Overall study: Samples of COVID-19 (acute and convalescent) were obtained from the United States, Italy and Spain. Nucleic acid was either cDNA or gDNA, and it came from T cells, B-cell-depleted T cells, or PBMCs.

Germline CDR1 reads SGHTA; CDR2 reads FQGNSA. V lost 2 bases to trimming and J lost 8 bases; unmatched junction nucleotides: 8. This CDR3 has 16 amino acids. Some clones are missing from TCRdb's copy, which holds only in-frame ones; the method was immunoSEQ multiplex PCR. This sample has about 140,000 clones, with about 87% found just once. The chain recombines TRBV7-2 with TRBJ2-1; 11 bases are a match to TRBD1. Material: peripheral blood. The origin of this receptor is a human donor in a cohort sampled during active COVID-19. CDR3 amino acids: CASSLMGQGVFDEQFF. The CDR3 bases are TGTGCCAGCAGCTTAATGGGACAGGGGGTTTTCGATGAGCAGTTCTTC. Looking up the rest from reference TRBV7-2 and TRBJ2-1 gives the full variable domain: GAGVSQSPSNKVTEKGKDVELRCDPISGHTALYWYRQSLGQGLEFLIYFQGNSAPDKSGLPSDRFSAERTGGSVSTLTIQRTQQEDSAVYLCASSLMGQGVFDEQFFGPGTRLTVL.